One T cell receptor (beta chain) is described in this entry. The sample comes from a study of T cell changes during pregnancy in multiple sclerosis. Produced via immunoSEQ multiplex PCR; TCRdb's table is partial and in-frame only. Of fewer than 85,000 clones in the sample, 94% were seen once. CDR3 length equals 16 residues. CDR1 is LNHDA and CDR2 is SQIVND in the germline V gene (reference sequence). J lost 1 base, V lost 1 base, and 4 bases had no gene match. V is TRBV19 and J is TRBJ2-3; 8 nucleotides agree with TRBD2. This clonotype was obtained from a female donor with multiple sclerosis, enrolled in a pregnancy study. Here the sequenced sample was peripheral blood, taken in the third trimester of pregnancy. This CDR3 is CASSIAGREGTDTQYF. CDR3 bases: TGTGCCAGTAGTATAGCGGGGCGGGAGGGCACAGATACGCAGTATTTT.